A single TCR beta chain is shown here with its context. Its antigen remains unidentified. A second about 6 to 12 cycle PCR used barcoded and J-beta primers. Each CDR3 protein is one row after TCRdb ran MiXCR on the 5' RACE reads. Among about 380,000 distinct CDR3 sequences, about 52% were seen once, and the ten largest hold approximately 51%. This record comes from a study of blood T cells in healthy people across ages. Whole-study findings and limits: Reliance upon unsorted PBMCs precluded definitive naive versus antigen-experienced comparison.

Per sample, no less than 6 micrograms of total RNA were extracted. This CDR3 is 12 amino acids long. V trimming: 7 bases; J trimming: 7 bases; junction bases outside the gene matches: 8. The germline V gene has CDR1 SQVTM and CDR2 ANQGSEA. The sequenced sample was blood. The TCR was taken from a man between 60 and 70 years old in good health. The rearrangement uses TRBV29-1 and TRBJ2-3, with 7 bases that match TRBD2. CDR3 DNA sequence: TGCAGCGGCGGGACTAATGTGAATACGCAGTATTTT. Translating it yields CSGGTNVNTQYF.